This TCR beta chain was obtained from a study of shared clonotypes between healthy human individuals. Method: immunoSEQ multiplex PCR; TCRdb's copy keeps in-frame clones and lacks some. This table has millions of clones, just over 90% appearing once. CDR3 length equals 14 residues. Germline lookup yields CDR1 SGHRS and CDR2 YFSETQ. Trimming removed 1 base from V and 10 bases from J, with 12 bases in between. The V and J genes are TRBV5-1 and TRBJ2-6, with no clear D. The sequence was collected from a man aged 18 to 29 in good health. Some clones in this sample may be carry-over from other donors' samples. Sequences were obtained from naive CD4+ T cells from PBMCs. Subset noted: CD45RA+ positively selected. The CDR3 sequence is CASSLLQSGNVLTF. Here the CDR3 DNA reads TGCGCCAGCAGCTTGTTGCAGTCCGGGAACGTCCTGACTTTC.